The T cell receptor beta chain under discussion was sequenced for a study of blood T cell repertoires in COVID-19. Study context: The study drew acute and convalescent COVID-19 samples from the United States, Italy and Spain.

The protocol was immunoSEQ multiplex PCR, while the TCRdb copy is restricted to in-frame clones and leaves out a portion. The sample lists approximately 270,000 clones; approximately 85% were seen once. The study counted Cohort 3 donors as recovered given two negative PCRs, clearance, or symptom resolution. Sample: PBMCs or T cells enriched from blood (not recorded which). This receptor was identified in a woman aged 50 to 65 who had recovered from COVID-19.

CDR3 residues: CASSQIAGGIYEQYF. CDR3 sequence (DNA): TGTGCCAGCAGCCAAATAGCGGGAGGTATCTACGAGCAGTACTTC. The rearrangement links TRBV4-2 to TRBJ2-7, with 10 bases identical to TRBD2. Germline V lookup: CDR1 LGHNA, CDR2 YNFKEQ. Trimming removed 2 bases from V and 3 bases from J; junction bases left unmatched: 4. CDR3 length equals 15 residues.